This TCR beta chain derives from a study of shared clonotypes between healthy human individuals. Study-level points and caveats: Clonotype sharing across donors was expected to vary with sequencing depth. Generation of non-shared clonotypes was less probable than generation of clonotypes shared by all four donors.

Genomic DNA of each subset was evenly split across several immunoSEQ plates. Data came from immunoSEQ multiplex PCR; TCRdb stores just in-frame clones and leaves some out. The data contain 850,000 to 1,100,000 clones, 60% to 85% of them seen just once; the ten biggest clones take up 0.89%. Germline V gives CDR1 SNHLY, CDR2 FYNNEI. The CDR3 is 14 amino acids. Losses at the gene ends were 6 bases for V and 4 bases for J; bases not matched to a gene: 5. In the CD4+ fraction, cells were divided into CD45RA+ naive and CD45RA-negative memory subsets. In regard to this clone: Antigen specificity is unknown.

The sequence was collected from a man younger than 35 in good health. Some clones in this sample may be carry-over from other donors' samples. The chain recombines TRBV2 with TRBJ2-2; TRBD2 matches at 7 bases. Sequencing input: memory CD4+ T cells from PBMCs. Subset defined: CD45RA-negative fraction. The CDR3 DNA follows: TGTGCCAGCAGGGGACTACTATCCACCGGGGAGCTGTTTTTT. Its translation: CASRGLLSTGELFF.